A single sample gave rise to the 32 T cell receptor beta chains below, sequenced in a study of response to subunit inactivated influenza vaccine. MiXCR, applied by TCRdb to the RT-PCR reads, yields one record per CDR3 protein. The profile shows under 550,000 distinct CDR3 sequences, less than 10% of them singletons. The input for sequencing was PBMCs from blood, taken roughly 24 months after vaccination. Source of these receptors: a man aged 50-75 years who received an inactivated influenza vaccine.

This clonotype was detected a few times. Here the CDR3 reads CASSPDGVGSGYTF. The CDR3 DNA sequence: TGTGCCAGCAGCCCCGACGGGGTCGGCAGTGGCTACACCTTC. The J gene is TRBJ1-2, the V gene TRBV11-1; D is undetermined. V lost 5 bases and J 7 bases, leaving 17 bases between the germline ends. CDR3 size: 14 residues. The germline V gene encodes CDR1 SGHAT and CDR2 FQDESV (reference sequence).

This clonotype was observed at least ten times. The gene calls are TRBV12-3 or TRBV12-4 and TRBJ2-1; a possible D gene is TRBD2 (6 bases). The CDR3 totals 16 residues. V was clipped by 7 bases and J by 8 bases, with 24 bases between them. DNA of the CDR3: TGTGCCAGCACCATCGGATACGGGAGTGGGACGGATGAGCAGTTCTTC. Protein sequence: CASTIGYGSGTDEQFF.

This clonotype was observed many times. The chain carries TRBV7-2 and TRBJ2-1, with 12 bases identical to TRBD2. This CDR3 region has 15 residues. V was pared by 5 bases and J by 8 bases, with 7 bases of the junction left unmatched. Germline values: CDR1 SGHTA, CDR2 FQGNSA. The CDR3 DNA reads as TGTGCCAGCAGCCACAGGACTAGCGGGGACTATGAGCAGTTCTTC. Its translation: CASSHRTSGDYEQFF. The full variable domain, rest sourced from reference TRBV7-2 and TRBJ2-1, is GAGVSQSPSNKVTEKGKDVELRCDPISGHTALYWYRQSLGQGLEFLIYFQGNSAPDKSGLPSDRFSAERTGGSVSTLTIQRTQQEDSAVYLCASSHRTSGDYEQFFGPGTRLTVL.

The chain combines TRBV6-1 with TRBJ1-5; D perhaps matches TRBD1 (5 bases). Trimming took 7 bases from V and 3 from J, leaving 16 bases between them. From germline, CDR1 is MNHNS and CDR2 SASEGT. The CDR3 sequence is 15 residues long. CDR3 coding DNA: TGTGCCAGCACCCAACCGGGACGGCACAATCAGCCCCAGCATTTT. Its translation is CASTQPGRHNQPQHF.

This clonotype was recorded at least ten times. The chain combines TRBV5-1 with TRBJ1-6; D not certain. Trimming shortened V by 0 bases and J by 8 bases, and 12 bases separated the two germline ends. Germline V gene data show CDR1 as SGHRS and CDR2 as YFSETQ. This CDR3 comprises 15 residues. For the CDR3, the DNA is TGCGCCAGCAGCTTGGGAGGCGCCATAGATTCACCCCTCCACTTT. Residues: CASSLGGAIDSPLHF.

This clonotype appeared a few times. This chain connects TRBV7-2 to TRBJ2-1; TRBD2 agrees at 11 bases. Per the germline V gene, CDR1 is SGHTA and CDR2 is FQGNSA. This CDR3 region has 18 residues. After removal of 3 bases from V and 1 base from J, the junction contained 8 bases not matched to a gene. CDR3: CASSLGLAGGGSYNEQFF. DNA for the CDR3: TGTGCCAGCAGCTTGGGGCTAGCGGGAGGAGGTTCCTACAATGAGCAGTTCTTC.

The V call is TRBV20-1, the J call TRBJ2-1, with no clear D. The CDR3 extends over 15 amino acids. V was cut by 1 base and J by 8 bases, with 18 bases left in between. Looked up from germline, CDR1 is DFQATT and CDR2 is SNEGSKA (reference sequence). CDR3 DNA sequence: TGCAGTGCTAGAGTCGGTCGGCGCAGATCCCATGAGCAGTTCTTC. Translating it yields CSARVGRRRSHEQFF.

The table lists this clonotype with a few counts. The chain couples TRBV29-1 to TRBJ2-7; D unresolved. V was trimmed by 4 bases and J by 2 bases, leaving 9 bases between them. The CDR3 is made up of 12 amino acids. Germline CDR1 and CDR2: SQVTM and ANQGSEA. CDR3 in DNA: TGCAGCGTTGTGGTGCCACCCTACGAGCAGTACTTC. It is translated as CSVVVPPYEQYF.

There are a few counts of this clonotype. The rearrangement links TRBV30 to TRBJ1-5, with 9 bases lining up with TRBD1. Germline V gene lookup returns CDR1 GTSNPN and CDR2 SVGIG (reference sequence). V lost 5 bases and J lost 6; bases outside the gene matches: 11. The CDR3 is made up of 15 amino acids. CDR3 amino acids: CAWQKRTGASQPQHF. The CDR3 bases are TGTGCCTGGCAGAAACGGACAGGGGCTAGTCAGCCCCAGCATTTT.

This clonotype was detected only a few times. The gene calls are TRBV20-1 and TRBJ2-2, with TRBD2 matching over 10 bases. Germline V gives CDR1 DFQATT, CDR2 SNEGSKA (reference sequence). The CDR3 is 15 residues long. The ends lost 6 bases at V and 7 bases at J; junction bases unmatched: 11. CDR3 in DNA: TGCAGTGCGGCAGGACTAGCGGTTCCCGACGGGGAGCTGTTTTTT. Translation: CSAAGLAVPDGELFF.

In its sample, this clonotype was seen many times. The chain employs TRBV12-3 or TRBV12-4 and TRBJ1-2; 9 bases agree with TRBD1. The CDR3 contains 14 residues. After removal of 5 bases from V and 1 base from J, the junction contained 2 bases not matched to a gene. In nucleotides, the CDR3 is TGTGCCAGCAGTGGACAGGGGTTTAACTATGGCTACACCTTC. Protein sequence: CASSGQGFNYGYTF.

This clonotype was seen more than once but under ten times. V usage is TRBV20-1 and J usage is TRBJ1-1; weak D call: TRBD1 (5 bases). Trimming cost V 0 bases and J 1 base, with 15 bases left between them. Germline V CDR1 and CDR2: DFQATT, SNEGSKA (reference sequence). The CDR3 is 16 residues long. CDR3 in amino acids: CSARDPYGATNTEAFF. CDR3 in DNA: TGCAGTGCTAGAGACCCCTATGGGGCCACGAACACTGAAGCTTTCTTT.

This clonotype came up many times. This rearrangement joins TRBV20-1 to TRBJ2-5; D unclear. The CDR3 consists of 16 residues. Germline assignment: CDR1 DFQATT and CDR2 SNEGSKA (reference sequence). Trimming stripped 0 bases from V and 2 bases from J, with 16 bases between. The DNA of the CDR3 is TGCAGTGCTAGAGATCTGGGCAGGACGGATCAAGAGACCCAGTACTTC. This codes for CSARDLGRTDQETQYF.

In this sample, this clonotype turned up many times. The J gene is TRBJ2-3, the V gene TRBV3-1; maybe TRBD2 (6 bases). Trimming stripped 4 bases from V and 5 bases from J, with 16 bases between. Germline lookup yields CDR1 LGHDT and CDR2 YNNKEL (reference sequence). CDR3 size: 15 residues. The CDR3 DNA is TGTGCCAGCAGCCCCTTTCGGGGGTCAGGAGATACGCAGTATTTT. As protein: CASSPFRGSGDTQYF.

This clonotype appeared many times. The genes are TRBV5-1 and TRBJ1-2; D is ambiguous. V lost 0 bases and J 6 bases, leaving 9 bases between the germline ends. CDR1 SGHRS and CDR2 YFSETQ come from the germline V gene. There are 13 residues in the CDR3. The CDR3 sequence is CASSLAVTDGYTF. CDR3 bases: TGCGCCAGCAGCTTGGCCGTCACGGATGGCTACACCTTC.

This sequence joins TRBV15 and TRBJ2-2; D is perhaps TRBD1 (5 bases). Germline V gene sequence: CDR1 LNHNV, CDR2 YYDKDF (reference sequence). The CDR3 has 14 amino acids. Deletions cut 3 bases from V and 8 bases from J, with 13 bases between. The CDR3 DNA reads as TGTGCCACCAGCAGGTCCTCAGGGTTGGGGGAGCTGTTTTTT. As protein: CATSRSSGLGELFF.

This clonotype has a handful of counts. The CDR3 here is CASILDRNTEAFF. The CDR3 DNA is TGTGCCAGTATCCTCGACAGGAACACTGAAGCTTTCTTT. The chain couples TRBV19 to TRBJ1-1; a possible D gene is TRBD1 (5 bases). Germline loops: CDR1 LNHDA, CDR2 SQIVND (reference sequence). Trimming removed 7 bases from V and 1 base from J, with 10 bases in between. This CDR3 spans 13 amino acids.

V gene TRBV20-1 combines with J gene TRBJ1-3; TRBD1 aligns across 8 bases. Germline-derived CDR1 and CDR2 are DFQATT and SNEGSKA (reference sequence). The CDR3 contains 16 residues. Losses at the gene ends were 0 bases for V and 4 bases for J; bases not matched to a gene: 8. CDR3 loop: CSARDPGQGKGNTIYF. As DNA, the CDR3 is TGCAGTGCTAGAGATCCAGGACAGGGAAAGGGAAACACCATATATTTT.

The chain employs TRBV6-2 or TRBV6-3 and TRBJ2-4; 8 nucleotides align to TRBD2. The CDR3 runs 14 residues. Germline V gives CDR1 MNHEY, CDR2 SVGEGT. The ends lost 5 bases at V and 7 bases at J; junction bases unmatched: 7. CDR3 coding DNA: TGTGCCAGCAGTCGCAGCGGGGGTCGGAACATTCAGTACTTC. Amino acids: CASSRSGGRNIQYF.

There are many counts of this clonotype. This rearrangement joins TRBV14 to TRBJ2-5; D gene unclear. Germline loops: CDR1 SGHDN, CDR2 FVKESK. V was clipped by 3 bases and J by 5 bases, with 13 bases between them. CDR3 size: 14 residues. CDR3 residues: CASSHPSLGETQYF. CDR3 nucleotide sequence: TGTGCCAGCAGCCATCCATCCCTAGGGGAGACCCAGTACTTC.

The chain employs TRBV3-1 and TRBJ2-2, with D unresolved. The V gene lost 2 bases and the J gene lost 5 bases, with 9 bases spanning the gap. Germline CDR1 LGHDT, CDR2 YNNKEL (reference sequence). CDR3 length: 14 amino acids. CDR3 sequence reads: CASSQPGRTGELFF. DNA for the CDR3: TGTGCCAGCAGCCAACCCGGACGGACCGGGGAGCTGTTTTTT.

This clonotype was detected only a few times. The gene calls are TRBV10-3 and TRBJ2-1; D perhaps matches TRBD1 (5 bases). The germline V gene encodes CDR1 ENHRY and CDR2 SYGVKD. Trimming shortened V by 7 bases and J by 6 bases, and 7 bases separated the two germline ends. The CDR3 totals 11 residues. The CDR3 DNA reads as TGTGCCATCAAAGGGGTCAATGAGCAGTTCTTC. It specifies CAIKGVNEQFF.

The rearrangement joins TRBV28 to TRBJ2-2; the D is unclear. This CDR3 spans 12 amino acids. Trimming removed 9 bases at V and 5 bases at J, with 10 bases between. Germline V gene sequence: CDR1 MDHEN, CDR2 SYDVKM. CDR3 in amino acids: CARGSDTGELFF. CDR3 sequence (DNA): TGTGCCAGGGGGTCTGATACCGGGGAGCTGTTTTTT.

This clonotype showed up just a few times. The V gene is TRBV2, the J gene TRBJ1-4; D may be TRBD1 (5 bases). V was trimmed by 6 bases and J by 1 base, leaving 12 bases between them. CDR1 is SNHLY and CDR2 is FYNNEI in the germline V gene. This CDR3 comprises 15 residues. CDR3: CASRKTELTNEKLFF. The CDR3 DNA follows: TGTGCCAGCAGGAAGACAGAGTTAACTAATGAAAAACTGTTTTTT.

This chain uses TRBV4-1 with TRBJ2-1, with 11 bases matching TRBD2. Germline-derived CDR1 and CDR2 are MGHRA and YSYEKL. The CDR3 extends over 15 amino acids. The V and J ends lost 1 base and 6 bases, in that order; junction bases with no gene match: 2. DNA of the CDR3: TGCGCCAGCAGCCAAGCTAGCGGGGGGTTCAATGAGCAGTTCTTC. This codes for CASSQASGGFNEQFF.

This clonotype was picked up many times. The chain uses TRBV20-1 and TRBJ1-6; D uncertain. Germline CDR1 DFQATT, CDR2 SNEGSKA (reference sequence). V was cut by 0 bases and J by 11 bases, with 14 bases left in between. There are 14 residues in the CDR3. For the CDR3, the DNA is TGCAGTGCTAGAGACCCAATGGAGAGGACACCCCTCCACTTT. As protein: CSARDPMERTPLHF.

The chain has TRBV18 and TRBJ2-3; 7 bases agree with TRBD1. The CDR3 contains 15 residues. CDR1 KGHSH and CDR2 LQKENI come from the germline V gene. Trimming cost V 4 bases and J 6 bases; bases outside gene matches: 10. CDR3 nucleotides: TGTGCCAGCTCACTTCCCGGGACAGTACGGGATACGCAGTATTTT. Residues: CASSLPGTVRDTQYF.

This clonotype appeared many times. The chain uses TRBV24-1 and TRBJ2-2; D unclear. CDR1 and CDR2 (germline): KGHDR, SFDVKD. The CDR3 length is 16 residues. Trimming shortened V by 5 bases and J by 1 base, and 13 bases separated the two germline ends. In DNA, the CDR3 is TGTGCCACCAGTGTTACGGGTCTCGGGAACACCGGGGAGCTGTTTTTT. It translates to CATSVTGLGNTGELFF.

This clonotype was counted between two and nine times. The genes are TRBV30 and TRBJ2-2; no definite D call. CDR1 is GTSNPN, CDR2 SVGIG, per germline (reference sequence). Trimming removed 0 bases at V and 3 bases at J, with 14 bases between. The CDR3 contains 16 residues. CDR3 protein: CAWSVSKRLDTGELFF. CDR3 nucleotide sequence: TGTGCCTGGAGTGTATCAAAACGTTTGGACACCGGGGAGCTGTTTTTT.

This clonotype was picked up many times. The CDR3 here is CASSYAGTGNEKLFF. CDR3 bases: TGCGCCAGCAGCTACGCCGGGACAGGGAATGAAAAACTGTTTTTT. This chain links TRBV5-1 with TRBJ1-4, with TRBD1 matching 9 bases. CDR1 and CDR2 from the germline V gene are SGHRS and YFSETQ. This CDR3 is 15 amino acids long. The ends lost 3 bases at V and 5 bases at J; junction bases unmatched: 5.

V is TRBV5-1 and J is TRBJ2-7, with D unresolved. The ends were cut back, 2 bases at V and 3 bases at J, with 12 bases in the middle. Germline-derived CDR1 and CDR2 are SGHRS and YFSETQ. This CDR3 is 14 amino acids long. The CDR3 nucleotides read TGCGCCAGCAGCTTTGGTGCCAGATACTACGAGCAGTACTTC. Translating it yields CASSFGARYYEQYF.

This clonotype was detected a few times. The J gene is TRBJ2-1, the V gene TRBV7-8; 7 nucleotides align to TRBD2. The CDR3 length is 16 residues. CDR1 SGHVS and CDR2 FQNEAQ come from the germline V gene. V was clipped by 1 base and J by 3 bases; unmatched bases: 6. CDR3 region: CASSLGGAGFYNEQFF. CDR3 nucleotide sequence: TGTGCCAGCAGCTTAGGTGGAGCGGGGTTCTACAATGAGCAGTTCTTC.